The present entry profiles one T cell receptor (beta chain) with its context. TCRdb's table, derived via immunoSEQ multiplex PCR, lists solely in-frame clones and lacks some. The data contain roughly 58,000 clones, 80% to 85% of them singletons. The CDR3 runs to 14 residues. The V gene lost 0 bases and the J gene lost 5 bases, with 8 bases spanning the gap. Germline loops: CDR1 MNHEY, CDR2 SMNVEV (reference sequence). This specimen belongs to a study of OX40 agonist ivuxolimab in advanced cancers. This chain uses TRBV27 with TRBJ2-1; D is unresolved. The specimen comprised CD4+ or CD8+ T cells sorted from blood, sampled in a trial of the OX40 agonist ivuxolimab. The TCR comes from an adult with an advanced solid tumor such as melanoma, head and neck, liver or kidney cancer. CDR3 in DNA: TGTGCCAGCAGTTTATCGGCTCCAAACAATGAGCAGTTCTTC. It translates to CASSLSAPNNEQFF.